The source of this TCR beta chain is a study of blood T cell repertoires in COVID-19. Looking at the study overall: The United States, Italy and Spain supplied acute and convalescent COVID-19 samples.

Looked up from germline, CDR1 is SQVTM and CDR2 is ANQGSEA. Between the trimmed V and J ends, which lost 2 bases and 10 bases, there was a span of 11 bases. The CDR3 covers 11 residues. This clone was recorded a few times. Assay: immunoSEQ multiplex PCR; the TCRdb copy retains only in-frame clones and omits some. The sample lists more than 200,000 clones, approximately 90% occurring once. The chain links TRBV29-1 to TRBJ1-1; D gene unclear. This receptor was identified in a middle-aged man with COVID-19, enrolled during active disease. Material: peripheral blood. CDR3 in amino acids: CSVEIVQLAFF. CDR3 in DNA: TGCAGCGTTGAAATCGTACAATTAGCTTTCTTT.